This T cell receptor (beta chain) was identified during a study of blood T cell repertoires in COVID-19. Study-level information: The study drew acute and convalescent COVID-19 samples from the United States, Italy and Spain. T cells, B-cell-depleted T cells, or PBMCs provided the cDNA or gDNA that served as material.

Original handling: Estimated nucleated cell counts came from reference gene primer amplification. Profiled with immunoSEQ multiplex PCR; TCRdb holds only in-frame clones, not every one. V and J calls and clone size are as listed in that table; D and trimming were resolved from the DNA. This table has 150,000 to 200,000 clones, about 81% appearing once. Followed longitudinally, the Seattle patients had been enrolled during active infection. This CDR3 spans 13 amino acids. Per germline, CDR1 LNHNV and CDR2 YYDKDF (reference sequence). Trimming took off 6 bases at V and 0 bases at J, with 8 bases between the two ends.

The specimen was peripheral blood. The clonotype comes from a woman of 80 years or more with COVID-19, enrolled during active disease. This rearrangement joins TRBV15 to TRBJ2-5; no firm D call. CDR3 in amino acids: CATRGRYQETQYF. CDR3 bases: TGTGCCACCAGGGGCCGGTACCAAGAGACCCAGTACTTC. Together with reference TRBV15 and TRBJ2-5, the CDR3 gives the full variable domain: DAMVIQNPRYQVTQFGKPVTLSCSQTLNHNVMYWYQQKSSQAPKLLFHYYDKDFNNEADTPDNFQSRRPNTSFCFLDIRSPGLGDTAMYLCATRGRYQETQYFGPGTRLLVL.